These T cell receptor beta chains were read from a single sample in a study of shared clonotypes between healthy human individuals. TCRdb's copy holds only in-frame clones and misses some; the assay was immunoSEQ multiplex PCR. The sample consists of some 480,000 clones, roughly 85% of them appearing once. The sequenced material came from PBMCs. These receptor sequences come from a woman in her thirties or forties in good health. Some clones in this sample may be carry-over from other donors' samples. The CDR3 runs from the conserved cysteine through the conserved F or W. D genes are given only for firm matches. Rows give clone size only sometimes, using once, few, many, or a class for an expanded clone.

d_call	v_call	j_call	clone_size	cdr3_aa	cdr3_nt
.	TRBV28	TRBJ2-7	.	CASTNTGRHYEQYF	TGTGCCAGCACCAACACAGGGCGCCATTACGAGCAGTACTTC
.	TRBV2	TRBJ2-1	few	CASSESSSYNEQFF	TGTGCCAGCAGTGAGTCTAGCTCCTACAATGAGCAGTTCTTC
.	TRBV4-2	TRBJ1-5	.	CASSLGGTGNQPQHF	TGTGCCAGCAGCCTCGGAGGGACGGGCAATCAGCCCCAGCATTTT
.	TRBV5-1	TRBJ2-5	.	CASSPGGGAGETQYF	TGCGCCAGCAGCCCCGGTGGGGGGGCGGGAGAGACCCAGTACTTC
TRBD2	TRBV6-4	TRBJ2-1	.	CASSEAGVSSYNEQFF	TGTGCCAGCAGTGAAGCGGGAGTGAGCTCCTACAATGAGCAGTTCTTC
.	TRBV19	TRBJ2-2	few	CASSPWVSATGELFF	TGTGCCAGTAGCCCCTGGGTTTCTGCCACCGGGGAGCTGTTTTTT
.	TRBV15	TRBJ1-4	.	CATSRDYGENPEKLFF	TGTGCCACCAGCAGAGATTATGGGGAGAACCCTGAAAAACTGTTTTTT
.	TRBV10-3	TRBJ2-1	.	CAITGGNEQFF	TGTGCCATCACCGGCGGCAATGAGCAGTTCTTC
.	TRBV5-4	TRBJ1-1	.	CASSDQGNLAEAFF	TGTGCCAGCAGCGACCAGGGTAACCTGGCTGAAGCTTTCTTT
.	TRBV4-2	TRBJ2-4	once	CASSQEASDALNIQYF	TGTGCCAGCAGCCAAGAGGCTAGCGATGCCCTAAACATTCAGTACTTC
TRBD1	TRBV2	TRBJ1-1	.	CASSLSDREAFF	TGTGCCAGCAGCCTATCGGACAGGGAAGCTTTCTTT
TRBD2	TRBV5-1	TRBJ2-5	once	CASSLGPTGGRETQYF	TGCGCCAGCAGCTTGGGGCCAACGGGGGGGCGAGAGACCCAGTACTTC
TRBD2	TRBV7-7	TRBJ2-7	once	CASSLGGTDEQYF	TGTGCTAGCAGCCTCGGGGGGACTGACGAGCAGTACTTC
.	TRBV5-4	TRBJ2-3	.	CASSSSWVASTDTQYF	TGTGCCAGCAGCTCGTCATGGGTCGCTAGCACAGATACGCAGTATTTT
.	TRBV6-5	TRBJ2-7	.	CASSYSPGTRLDVQYF	TGTGCCAGCAGTTACTCTCCCGGGACAAGGCTTGACGTGCAGTACTTC
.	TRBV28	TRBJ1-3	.	CASSSRPGRSISGNTIYF	TGTGCCAGCAGTTCACGACCGGGACGGTCAATCTCTGGAAACACCATATATTTT
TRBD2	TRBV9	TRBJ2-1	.	CASSVRGLDNEQFF	TGTGCCAGCAGCGTTAGAGGACTAGACAATGAGCAGTTCTTC
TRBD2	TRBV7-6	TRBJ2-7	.	CASSNRLAGPYEQYF	TGTGCCAGCAGCAACCGACTAGCGGGCCCCTACGAGCAGTACTTC
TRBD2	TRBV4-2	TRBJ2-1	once	CASSVGTSGIEQFF	TGTGCCAGCAGCGTCGGGACTAGCGGGATTGAGCAGTTCTTC
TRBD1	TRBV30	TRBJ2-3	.	CAWGRGRTSTDTQYF	TGTGCCTGGGGCAGGGGGAGAACTAGCACAGATACGCAGTATTTT
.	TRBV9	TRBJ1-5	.	CASSPAGLSQPQHF	TGTGCCAGCAGCCCCGCAGGGTTATCTCAGCCCCAGCATTTT
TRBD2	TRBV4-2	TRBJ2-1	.	CASSQATSGDNEQFF	TGTGCCAGCAGCCAAGCGACTAGCGGGGACAATGAGCAGTTCTTC
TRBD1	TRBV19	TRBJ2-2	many	CATAGTGWAGELFF	TGTGCCACCGCCGGGACAGGGTGGGCCGGGGAGCTGTTTTTT
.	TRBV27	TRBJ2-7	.	CASSFSGLYEQYF	TGTGCCAGCAGTTTCTCAGGGCTCTACGAGCAGTACTTC